Shown below are 4 T cell receptor beta chains from a single sample sequenced in a study of CD8 T cells in Susac syndrome. An amount of RNA that ranged from roughly 0.5 to 1 ug was reverse transcribed with random hexamers. TCRdb analysed the immunoSEQ multiplex PCR reads with MiXCR anew, one entry per CDR3 protein. The sample shows more than 90,000 distinct CDR3 sequences, more than 85% of them seen only once. Material: CD4+ T cells from PBMCs. Source of these receptors: a human donor with multiple sclerosis.

Here the CDR3 reads CASRLAGGDTQYF. DNA for the CDR3: TGTGCCTCCCGGCTAGCGGGGGGAGATACGCAGTATTTT. The chain has TRBV7-2 and TRBJ2-3; 11 nucleotides agree with TRBD2. Trimming took 11 bases from V and 5 from J; bases not matched to a gene: 6. CDR3 size: 13 residues. In germline, CDR1 is SGHTA, CDR2 FQGNSA.

The table lists this clonotype with a count of one. The chain employs TRBV12-3 or TRBV12-4 and TRBJ1-3; D remains unclear. The CDR3 is 14 residues long. V lost 0 bases, J lost 3 bases, and 6 bases lay in between. The CDR3 spells CASSLALVGNTIYF. Here the CDR3 DNA reads TGTGCCAGCAGTTTAGCGCTTGTTGGAAACACCATATATTTT.

V usage is TRBV27 and J usage is TRBJ1-2; D is undetermined. V was trimmed by 3 bases and J by 5 bases, leaving 13 bases between them. The CDR3 extends over 14 amino acids. The germline V gene has CDR1 MNHEY and CDR2 SMNVEV (reference sequence). In DNA, the CDR3 is TGTGCCAGCAGTTTGGAGGGCGGGAGATATGGCTACACCTTC. Protein product: CASSLEGGRYGYTF.

The V and J genes are TRBV19 and TRBJ1-1, with 9 bases fitting TRBD1. The J segment lost 3 bases and the V segment lost 9 bases, leaving 14 bases of the junction unmatched. The germline V gene encodes CDR1 LNHDA and CDR2 SQIVND (reference sequence). This CDR3 has 16 residues. In nucleotides, the CDR3 is TGTGCCAGCATTAGGGCTACAGGGGGCCCTTACACTGAAGCTTTCTTT. The encoded protein is CASIRATGGPYTEAFF.